The 21 T cell receptor beta chains presented below share a single source sample, sequenced in a study of blood T cell repertoires in COVID-19. TCRdb's table, derived via immunoSEQ multiplex PCR, lists solely in-frame clones and lacks some. This sample has over 150,000 clones, with roughly 88% found just once. Sequencing input: peripheral blood. These TCRs come from a man in his fifties or sixties with COVID-19, enrolled during active disease.

This sequence joins TRBV27 and TRBJ2-1, with D tentatively TRBD1 (6 bases). Trimming took off 3 bases at V and 8 bases at J, with 17 bases between the two ends. This CDR3 is built from 15 residues. The germline CDR1 and CDR2 sequences are MNHEY and SMNVEV (reference sequence). CDR3 coding DNA: TGTGCCAGCAGTTTGGGAGAAGGGACAACGGATGAGCAGTTCTTC. Its translation: CASSLGEGTTDEQFF.

The chain joins TRBV7-9 to TRBJ1-3; D is unclear. This CDR3 contains 17 residues. The V gene's germline CDR1 is SEHNR and CDR2 FQNEAQ (reference sequence). V dropped 2 bases and J dropped 0 bases, with 14 bases sitting between them. Written as DNA, the CDR3 is TGTGCCAGCAGCTTACTGGTTCTGGTGGCCTCTGGAAACACCATATATTTT. Protein product: CASSLLVLVASGNTIYF. Supplemented by reference TRBV7-9 and TRBJ1-3, the full variable domain reads DTGVSQNPRHKITKRGQNVTFRCDPISEHNRLYWYRQTLGQGPEFLTYFQNEAQLEKSRLLSDRFSAERPKGSFSTLEIQRTEQGDSAMYLCASSLLVLVASGNTIYFGEGSWLTVV.

J is TRBJ2-1 and V is TRBV5-1; D might be TRBD1 (6 bases). The germline gives CDR1 SGHRS, CDR2 YFSETQ. This CDR3 spans 13 amino acids. Trimming cost V 4 bases and J 12 bases, with 17 bases left between them. CDR3 sequence: CASSPRAQGGQFF. CDR3 bases: TGCGCCAGCAGCCCCCGGGCCCAAGGGGGGCAGTTCTTC.

This chain joins TRBV7-2 and TRBJ1-1, with 7 positions matching TRBD1. The CDR3 has 13 residues. V trimming: 3 bases; J trimming: 6 bases; junction bases outside the gene matches: 4. CDR1 and CDR2 from the germline V gene are SGHTA and FQGNSA. Here the CDR3 reads CASSFTGTAEAFF. The DNA of the CDR3 is TGTGCCAGCAGCTTCACCGGGACAGCTGAAGCTTTCTTT.

This chain joins TRBV30 and TRBJ1-1; TRBD1 is a possible D gene (5 bases). Germline V gene sequence: CDR1 GTSNPN, CDR2 SVGIG (reference sequence). The CDR3 is 12 amino acids. The ends were cut back, 8 bases at V and 5 bases at J, with 15 bases in the middle. The CDR3 sequence: CAHHMGPTEAFF. The CDR3, as DNA: TGTGCCCACCATATGGGGCCTACTGAAGCTTTCTTT.

This clone occurred once. The gene calls are TRBV5-6 and TRBJ2-5, with TRBD2 matching 8 bases. CDR3 length: 15 amino acids. J was trimmed by 4 bases and V by 1 base; bases with no gene match: 6. Germline loops: CDR1 SGHDT, CDR2 YYEEEE. In DNA, the CDR3 is TGTGCCAGCAGCTTGACCGGGGGGGTAGCAGAGACCCAGTACTTC. Translated: CASSLTGGVAETQYF.

The CDR3 spells CASSSITGVGNTDTQYF. Written as DNA, the CDR3 is TGCGCCAGCAGCTCAATTACAGGGGTCGGCAACACAGATACGCAGTATTTT. The rearrangement joins TRBV5-1 to TRBJ2-3, with TRBD1 matching over 7 bases. The germline V gene has CDR1 SGHRS and CDR2 YFSETQ. V was clipped by 3 bases and J by 2 bases; unmatched bases: 12. This CDR3 has 17 residues. Filled out from reference TRBV5-1 and TRBJ2-3, the complete variable domain reads KAGVTQTPRYLIKTRGQQVTLSCSPISGHRSVSWYQQTPGQGLQFLFEYFSETQRNKGNFPGRFSGRQFSNSRSEMNVSTLELGDSALYLCASSSITGVGNTDTQYFGPGTRLTVL.

The CDR3 reads CASSVEARQYNEQFF. CDR3 bases: TGTGCCAGCAGCGTAGAAGCCAGGCAATACAATGAGCAGTTCTTC. The rearrangement uses TRBV9 and TRBJ2-1; D is undetermined. V lost 0 bases to trimming and J lost 4 bases, with 11 bases between them. This CDR3 spans 15 amino acids. CDR1 SGDLS and CDR2 YYNGEE come from the germline V gene.

This rearrangement joins TRBV5-1 to TRBJ1-5; D uncertain. Trimming pared 3 bases from V and 0 bases from J, leaving 10 bases between. CDR1 SGHRS and CDR2 YFSETQ come from the germline V gene. This CDR3 region has 15 residues. The CDR3 nucleotides read TGCGCCAGCAGCTCGGGAGATTATAGCAATCAGCCCCAGCATTTT. Its protein is CASSSGDYSNQPQHF.

V and J are TRBV6-5 and TRBJ1-2; D is unclear. The CDR3 is 15 residues long. V gave up 9 bases and J gave up 2 bases, with 19 bases separating them. CDR1 is MNHEY and CDR2 is SVGAGI in the germline V gene. CDR3 nucleotide sequence: TGTGCCAGTTCTCCGGGAGGCGAAAGGAACTATGGCTACACCTTC. Translation gives CASSPGGERNYGYTF.

This chain connects TRBV3-1 (or the pseudogene TRBV3-2) to TRBJ1-5; D is possibly TRBD1 (6 bases). V was pared by 0 bases and J by 4 bases, with 13 bases between. CDR3 size: 16 residues. From germline, CDR1 is LGHDT and CDR2 YNNKEL (reference sequence). The CDR3: CASSQDGEGGNQPQHF. CDR3 nucleotides: TGTGCCAGCAGCCAAGATGGAGAGGGGGGGAATCAGCCCCAGCATTTT.

The gene calls are TRBV7-9 and TRBJ2-3; tentatively, D is TRBD2 (5 bases). Trimming took 5 bases from V and 3 from J, leaving 9 bases between them. CDR1 SEHNR and CDR2 FQNEAQ come from the germline V gene (reference sequence). There are 13 residues in the CDR3. The CDR3 DNA follows: TGTGCCAGCAGCCCGTCGGGGACAGATACGCAGTATTTT. Translated, it gives CASSPSGTDTQYF.

This chain connects TRBV5-6 to TRBJ2-2; possibly TRBD1 for D (5 bases). This CDR3 is built from 14 residues. In germline, CDR1 is SGHDT, CDR2 YYEEEE. Trimming removed 4 bases at V and 4 bases at J, with 11 bases between. CDR3 in DNA: TGTGCCAGCAGCGTAACCAGGGTCACCGGGGAGCTGTTTTTT. This gives the protein CASSVTRVTGELFF.

The V and J genes are TRBV30 and TRBJ1-2; maybe TRBD1 (6 bases). CDR1 is GTSNPN, CDR2 SVGIG, per germline (reference sequence). The CDR3 has 11 amino acids. V lost 3 bases and J lost 5, with 7 bases in between. CDR3 loop: CAWRGGYGYTF. The CDR3, as DNA: TGTGCCTGGAGAGGGGGTTATGGCTACACCTTC.

This clone ranks as medium-sized. The chain combines TRBV25-1 with TRBJ1-5, with D possibly TRBD1 on 5 matching bases. Germline V lookup: CDR1 MGHDK, CDR2 SYGVNS. Trimming shortened V by 2 bases and J by 1 base, and 9 bases separated the two germline ends. The CDR3 contains 15 residues. The CDR3, as DNA: TGTGCCAGCAGTGAACCGGGGGGAAGCAATCAGCCCCAGCATTTT. Its protein is CASSEPGGSNQPQHF.

The rearrangement uses TRBV29-1 and TRBJ2-7; 9 positions match TRBD1. The CDR3 is 15 amino acids. Germline values: CDR1 SQVTM, CDR2 ANQGSEA. Germline trimming cut 6 bases from V and 1 base from J; bases unmatched to any gene: 10. CDR3: CSVTETGTGSYEQYF. The CDR3 bases are TGCAGCGTAACGGAAACCGGGACAGGGTCCTACGAGCAGTACTTC.

A word on this clone: One end of the junction fails to match germline, which may point to a read error. The genes are TRBV7-7 and TRBJ2-5, with 9 bases lining up with TRBD1. Germline CDR1 SSHAT, CDR2 FNYEAQ (reference sequence). This CDR3 has 16 amino acids. CDR3 amino acids: CASSPGPGTGLQTQYF. The CDR3 coding sequence is TGTGCTAGCAGCCCGGGCCCCGGGACAGGGTTGCAGACCCAGTACTTC.

V usage is TRBV7-2 and J usage is TRBJ2-3; tentative D call: TRBD2 (6 bases). Trimming cost V 5 bases and J 4 bases, with 10 bases left between them. The germline CDR1 and CDR2 sequences are SGHTA and FQGNSA. CDR3 length: 13 amino acids. The DNA for the CDR3 is TGTGCCAGCAGCGGCGGGGCCCCAGATACGCAGTATTTT. This translates into CASSGGAPDTQYF. The full variable domain, with the rest looked up from reference TRBV7-2 and TRBJ2-3, is GAGVSQSPSNKVTEKGKDVELRCDPISGHTALYWYRQSLGQGLEFLIYFQGNSAPDKSGLPSDRFSAERTGGSVSTLTIQRTQQEDSAVYLCASSGGAPDTQYFGPGTRLTVL.

The chain joins TRBV30 to TRBJ2-3; 8 nucleotides line up with TRBD2. J gave up 10 bases and V 2 bases, and 5 bases lay outside the gene matches. The CDR3 is 12 residues long. Germline values: CDR1 GTSNPN, CDR2 SVGIG (reference sequence). CDR3 region: CAWSPGGIAQYF. DNA of the CDR3: TGTGCCTGGAGTCCGGGGGGGATTGCGCAGTATTTT.

The chain employs TRBV7-8 and TRBJ2-4, with 13 positions matching TRBD2. CDR1 and CDR2 from the germline V gene are SGHVS and FQNEAQ. This CDR3 has 21 residues. The V segment lost 1 base and the J segment 0 bases; nucleotides outside the gene matches: 12. CDR3 region: CASSLGRGGLAGQLAKNIQYF. In DNA form, the CDR3 reads TGTGCCAGCAGCTTAGGCCGGGGGGGACTAGCGGGGCAACTAGCCAAAAACATTCAGTACTTC.

This chain connects TRBV10-3 to TRBJ2-1; 9 positions agree with TRBD1. The CDR3 has 15 amino acids. Germline V gene lookup returns CDR1 ENHRY and CDR2 SYGVKD. Losses at the gene ends were 10 bases for V and 5 bases for J; bases not matched to a gene: 12. CDR3 in DNA: TGTGCCACACACCCACAGGGGGCTAAAAACAATGAGCAGTTCTTC. Protein sequence: CATHPQGAKNNEQFF.